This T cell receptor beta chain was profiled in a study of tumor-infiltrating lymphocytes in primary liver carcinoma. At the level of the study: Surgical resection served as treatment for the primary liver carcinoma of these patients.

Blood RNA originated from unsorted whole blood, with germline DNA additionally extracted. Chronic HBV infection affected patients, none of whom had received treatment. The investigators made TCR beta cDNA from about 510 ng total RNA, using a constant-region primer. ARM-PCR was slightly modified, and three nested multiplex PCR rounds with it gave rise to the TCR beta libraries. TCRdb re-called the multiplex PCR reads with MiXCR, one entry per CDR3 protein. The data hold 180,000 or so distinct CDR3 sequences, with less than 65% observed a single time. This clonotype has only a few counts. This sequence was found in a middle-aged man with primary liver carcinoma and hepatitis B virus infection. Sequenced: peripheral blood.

This CDR3 is CASSQDLAGTLSYEQYF. CDR3 coding DNA: TGCGCCAGCAGCCAAGATTTAGCGGGGACACTCTCCTACGAGCAGTACTTC. J is TRBJ2-7 and V is TRBV4-1, with TRBD2 identical over 8 bases. V lost 0 bases and J lost 0; bases outside the gene matches: 7. Germline V gives CDR1 MGHRA, CDR2 YSYEKL. This CDR3 has 17 amino acids.